Presented here are 3 T cell receptor beta chains from one specimen sequenced in a study of early T cells in non-severe SARS-CoV-2 infection. TCRdb fed the 5' RACE reads into MiXCR, producing one record per CDR3 protein. The table lists some 35,000 distinct CDR3 sequences, around 7% of them singletons. The source material was whole blood, sampled at baseline. The receptors originated from an adult who was a healthcare worker with PCR-confirmed SARS-CoV-2 infection or an uninfected control (not recorded which).

V and J are TRBV5-4 and TRBJ1-2; D not certain. Germline loops: CDR1 SGHNT, CDR2 YYREEE (reference sequence). The CDR3 covers 13 residues. V dropped 0 bases and J dropped 2 bases, with 5 bases sitting between them. CDR3 bases: TGTGCCAGCAGCTTGGCCTTGAACTATGGCTACACCTTC. Amino acids: CASSLALNYGYTF.

This CDR3 reads CSATGGDNEQFF. DNA of the CDR3: TGCAGTGCTACGGGTGGAGACAATGAGCAGTTCTTC. The chain joins TRBV20-1 to TRBJ2-1; no definite D call. The CDR3 extends over 12 amino acids. Germline-derived CDR1 and CDR2 are DFQATT and SNEGSKA (reference sequence). Between the trimmed V and J ends, which lost 4 bases and 5 bases, there was a span of 9 bases.

In its sample, this clonotype was seen many times. The genes are TRBV25-1 and TRBJ2-7; D uncertain. V was pared by 3 bases and J by 6 bases, with 6 bases between. CDR1 is MGHDK, CDR2 SYGVNS, per germline. The CDR3 runs 11 residues. The CDR3 sequence is CASSDRGEQYF. The CDR3 DNA reads as TGTGCCAGCAGTGATCGTGGCGAGCAGTACTTC.